This TCR beta chain appears in the sequencing data of a study of shared clonotypes between healthy human individuals. Study outcomes and limitations: Only blood samples were collected, and tissue repertoires likely differ.

In its sample, this clone was seen once. The antigen is not known. Trimming shortened V by 0 bases and J by 5 bases, and 11 bases separated the two germline ends. CDR1 is SGHNT, CDR2 YYREEE, per germline (reference sequence). The CDR3 contains 15 residues. Recent vaccinations or acute infections were absent in the healthy HIV-negative adult donors. In the CD4+ fraction, cells were divided into CD45RA+ naive and CD45RA-negative memory subsets. Sequencing used immunoSEQ multiplex PCR; TCRdb keeps in-frame clones, though not all of them. The table has 2 million to 2.5 million clones, 80% to 95% seen once; the top ten hold roughly 0.36%.

This receptor was taken from a man between 18 and 35 years old in good health. Some clones in this sample may be carry-over from other donors' samples. The chain uses TRBV5-4 and TRBJ2-2; tentatively, D is TRBD2 (5 bases). Sequencing was performed on naive CD4+ T cells from PBMCs. Noted subset: CD45RA+ positively selected. CDR3: CASSLEWRTTGELFF. As DNA, the CDR3 is TGTGCCAGCAGCTTGGAATGGCGGACTACCGGGGAGCTGTTTTTT.